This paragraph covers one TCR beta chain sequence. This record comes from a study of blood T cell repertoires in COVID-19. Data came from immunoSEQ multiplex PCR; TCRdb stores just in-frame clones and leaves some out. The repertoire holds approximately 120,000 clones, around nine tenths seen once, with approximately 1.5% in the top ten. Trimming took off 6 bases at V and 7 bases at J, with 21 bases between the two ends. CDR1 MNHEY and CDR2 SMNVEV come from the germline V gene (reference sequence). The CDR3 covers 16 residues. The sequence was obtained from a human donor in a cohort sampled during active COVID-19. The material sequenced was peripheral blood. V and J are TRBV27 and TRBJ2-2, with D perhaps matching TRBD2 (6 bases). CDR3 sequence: CASSLTTPGGGGELFF. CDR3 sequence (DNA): TGTGCCAGCAGCTTAACCACCCCCGGGGGTGGCGGGGAGCTGTTTTTT.